The 30 T cell receptor beta chains listed next were all sequenced from one sample in a study of blood T cell repertoires in COVID-19. Measured with immunoSEQ multiplex PCR; TCRdb has only the in-frame clones, and not every one. The table includes 250,000 or so clones, more than 75% detected once. Sequenced: PBMCs or T cells enriched from blood (not recorded which). These receptors all stem from a woman aged 45 to 65 who had recovered from COVID-19.

This clone showed up just once. The chain employs TRBV6-1 and TRBJ1-1; the D gene is possibly TRBD1 (5 bases). V lost 3 bases and J lost 4, with 12 bases in between. Germline loops: CDR1 MNHNS, CDR2 SASEGT. This CDR3 contains 14 residues. The CDR3 coding sequence is TGTGCCAGCAGTGAGTTCGGACATGTCACTGAAGCTTTCTTT. Its translation is CASSEFGHVTEAFF.

The chain couples TRBV25-1 to TRBJ2-7, with D perhaps matching TRBD2 (5 bases). Germline-derived CDR1 and CDR2 are MGHDK and SYGVNS. The CDR3 has 14 residues. Trimming left V 3 bases short and J 3 bases short, with 12 bases between. CDR3 region: CASSDQAALYEQYF. The CDR3 DNA reads as TGTGCCAGCAGTGATCAAGCGGCACTCTACGAGCAGTACTTC.

V is TRBV7-9 and J is TRBJ2-1; 7 bases line up with TRBD1. The CDR3 runs to 15 residues. V lost 7 bases and J lost 9; bases outside the gene matches: 15. Looked up from germline, CDR1 is SEHNR and CDR2 is FQNEAQ (reference sequence). This CDR3 is CASTPRETGNGEQFF. DNA for the CDR3: TGTGCCAGCACCCCACGCGAGACAGGGAACGGTGAGCAGTTCTTC.

This chain uses TRBV18 with TRBJ1-1; D not resolved. V was shortened by 3 bases and J by 3 bases, with 17 bases between the two germline ends. CDR1 is KGHSH and CDR2 is LQKENI in the germline V gene. The CDR3 extends over 16 amino acids. DNA for the CDR3: TGTGCCAGCTCACCGCTGATGATGGGGAGCGACACTGAAGCTTTCTTT. Translated: CASSPLMMGSDTEAFF.

This chain links TRBV5-1 with TRBJ2-7; 7 bases map to TRBD1. The CDR3 contains 15 residues. CDR1 and CDR2 (germline): SGHRS, YFSETQ. The trim removed 3 bases at V and 1 base at J, leaving 7 bases unmatched. The CDR3 spells CASSWDSSASYEQYF. CDR3 coding DNA: TGCGCCAGCAGCTGGGACAGTAGTGCTTCCTACGAGCAGTACTTC.

J is TRBJ1-1 and V is TRBV6-5, with D tentatively TRBD1 (5 bases). V was shortened by 2 bases and J by 7 bases, with 11 bases between the two germline ends. CDR3 length: 13 residues. Germline lookup yields CDR1 MNHEY and CDR2 SVGAGI. The CDR3 coding sequence is TGTGCCAGCAGTTACCCCGGGGGGTTTGAAGCTTTCTTT. Translating gives CASSYPGGFEAFF.

This CDR3 is CASSLYAANTEAFF. The CDR3 coding sequence is TGTGCCAGCAGCTTGTATGCGGCAAACACTGAAGCTTTCTTT. The chain carries TRBV7-8 and TRBJ1-1, with D hard to call. The V gene lost 3 bases and the J gene lost 2 bases, with 10 bases spanning the gap. The length of the CDR3 is 14 residues. Germline V gene sequence: CDR1 SGHVS, CDR2 FQNEAQ.

The chain combines TRBV4-1 with TRBJ2-3; 12 bases align to TRBD2. V dropped 3 bases and J dropped 1; count of bases not matched to a gene: 5. Germline CDR1 is MGHRA and CDR2 is YSYEKL. The CDR3 covers 17 residues. DNA of the CDR3: TGCGCCAGCAGCCAGCAGACTAGCGGGAGTCGCACAGATACGCAGTATTTT. Translating it yields CASSQQTSGSRTDTQYF.

This clone is a singleton in its sample. One junction end disagrees with the germline gene, perhaps due to a read error. This chain joins TRBV6-5 and TRBJ2-1; 9 bases align to TRBD1. In germline, CDR1 is MNHEY, CDR2 SVGAGI. This CDR3 spans 13 amino acids. CDR3 sequence reads: CASRPTRDRAYIF. The CDR3 bases are TGTGCCAGCAGGCCCACCCGGGACAGGGCGTATATCTTC.

In its sample, this clone was seen once. The V and J genes are TRBV9 and TRBJ2-7; TRBD1 matches at 10 bases. This CDR3 comprises 15 residues. Germline CDR1 SGDLS, CDR2 YYNGEE. With V trimmed by 0 bases and J by 4 bases, 4 bases remained unmatched. DNA of the CDR3: TGTGCCAGCAGCGTAGGCGGGACAGGGGATTACGAGCAGTACTTC. Translation gives CASSVGGTGDYEQYF.

This clone showed up just a few times. The V call is TRBV20-1, the J call TRBJ1-2; tentative D call: TRBD1 (6 bases). This CDR3 has 11 amino acids. Per germline, CDR1 DFQATT and CDR2 SNEGSKA (reference sequence). The V and J ends lost 5 bases and 12 bases respectively, with 16 bases between them. The CDR3 protein is CSAEQGSKNTF. As DNA, the CDR3 is TGCAGTGCTGAACAGGGCAGTAAAAACACCTTC.

The chain is built from TRBV5-1 and TRBJ1-1, with D hard to call. The CDR3 runs to 14 residues. The germline gives CDR1 SGHRS, CDR2 YFSETQ. Trimming pared 1 base from V and 0 bases from J, leaving 7 bases between. DNA for the CDR3: TGCGCCAGCAGCTTGCAGAACATGAACACTGAAGCTTTCTTT. It translates to CASSLQNMNTEAFF.

The chain's CDR3 is CASSQRTSGRSTDTQYF. The CDR3, as DNA: TGTGCCAGCAGCCAGCGAACTAGCGGGAGGAGCACAGATACGCAGTATTTT. This sequence joins TRBV14 and TRBJ2-3; TRBD2 aligns across 12 bases. Germline assignment: CDR1 SGHDN and CDR2 FVKESK. V lost 3 bases and J lost 0; bases outside the gene matches: 4. The CDR3 length is 17 residues. Together with reference TRBV14 and TRBJ2-3, the CDR3 gives the full variable domain: EAGVTQFPSHSVIEKGQTVTLRCDPISGHDNLYWYRRVMGKEIKFLLHFVKESKQDESGMPNNRFLAERTGGTYSTLKVQPAELEDSGVYFCASSQRTSGRSTDTQYFGPGTRLTVL.

This chain uses TRBV6-2 or TRBV6-3 with TRBJ2-5, with D maybe TRBD2 (6 bases). Germline V gene data show CDR1 as MNHEY and CDR2 as SVGEGT. With 2 bases removed from V and 2 bases from J, the gap between germline ends came to 9 bases. CDR3 length equals 14 residues. Written as DNA, the CDR3 is TGTGCCAGCAGTTACGGTAGCGGTCAAGAGACCCAGTACTTC. Protein product: CASSYGSGQETQYF.

The chain has TRBV24-1 and TRBJ2-2; 8 bases map to TRBD2. This CDR3 region has 17 residues. Germline CDR1 reads KGHDR; CDR2 reads SFDVKD. Germline trimming cut 4 bases from V and 6 bases from J; bases unmatched to any gene: 12. DNA of the CDR3: TGTGCCACCAGTGAAGAAACTAGCGGAGTCGGGGCCGGGGAGCTGTTTTTT. It is translated as CATSEETSGVGAGELFF.

This chain links TRBV28 with TRBJ1-2, with D unresolved. Germline assignment: CDR1 MDHEN and CDR2 SYDVKM. V was trimmed by 5 bases and J by 4 bases, leaving 14 bases between them. This CDR3 has 14 residues. CDR3 coding DNA: TGTGCCAGCAGTCCCCGGGGTTATTCCTATGGCTACACCTTC. Its protein is CASSPRGYSYGYTF.

The CDR3 sequence is CASSLDRVWSPLHF. The CDR3 DNA is TGTGCCAGCAGCCTGGACAGGGTTTGGTCACCCCTCCACTTT. The V and J genes are TRBV14 and TRBJ1-6; 8 bases are a match to TRBD1. The CDR3 is made up of 14 amino acids. The germline CDR1 and CDR2 sequences are SGHDN and FVKESK. V lost 4 bases, J lost 10 bases, and 6 bases stayed unmatched.

The chain employs TRBV6-2 or TRBV6-3 and TRBJ1-2, with D possibly TRBD1 on 6 matching bases. CDR1 and CDR2 (germline): MNHEY, SVGEGT. The CDR3 is 16 amino acids. Trimming took 2 bases from V and 4 from J, leaving 17 bases between them. CDR3 DNA sequence: TGTGCCAGCAGTTACCATTCAGGGGCCGCCAGCTATGGCTACACCTTC. This codes for CASSYHSGAASYGYTF.

This chain joins TRBV4-1 and TRBJ2-7; D is perhaps TRBD1 (6 bases). Germline-derived CDR1 and CDR2 are MGHRA and YSYEKL. The germline V and J ends were trimmed by 1 base and 6 bases, with 19 bases remaining between them. This CDR3 spans 16 amino acids. The DNA of the CDR3 is TGCGCCAGCAGCCAAGCACCGACAGGAACTTTGAGCGAGCAGTACTTC. Translated: CASSQAPTGTLSEQYF.

The chain carries TRBV12-3 or TRBV12-4 and TRBJ2-7; 7 bases line up with TRBD2. The CDR3 contains 13 residues. Unmatched junction bases numbered 10, after V lost 8 bases and J lost 6 bases. CDR3 nucleotide sequence: TGTGCCAGCTCCAGAGGGAGGGGTTCCGAGCAGTACTTC. It specifies CASSRGRGSEQYF.

The rearrangement links TRBV6-5 to TRBJ2-5, with TRBD1 as a possible D gene (5 bases). The V end lost 2 bases, the J end lost 1 base, and 8 bases lay between the germline ends. The CDR3 loop spans 14 amino acids. From germline, CDR1 is MNHEY and CDR2 SVGAGI. The DNA of the CDR3 is TGTGCCAGCAGTTACGGTACAGGCCAAGAGACCCAGTACTTC. This translates into CASSYGTGQETQYF.

V usage is TRBV28 and J usage is TRBJ2-1; TRBD2 is a possible D gene (5 bases). Germline V lookup: CDR1 MDHEN, CDR2 SYDVKM. V was pared by 1 base and J by 9 bases, with 16 bases between. CDR3 length: 15 amino acids. The CDR3, as DNA: TGTGCCAGCAGTTTATTTGCGGGCCCGAGGTTTGAGCAGTTCTTC. Protein sequence: CASSLFAGPRFEQFF.

The chain is built from TRBV7-2 and TRBJ2-5; TRBD1 is a possible D gene (7 bases). CDR1 SGHTA and CDR2 FQGNSA come from the germline V gene. The CDR3 is made up of 13 amino acids. Trimming cost V 4 bases and J 5 bases, with 11 bases left between them. CDR3 nucleotides: TGTGCCAGCAGCTCAGGGGGGAGGGAGACCCAGTACTTC. Translating it yields CASSSGGRETQYF.

This chain joins TRBV6-5 and TRBJ2-7, with 7 bases lining up with TRBD2. CDR1 and CDR2 from the germline V gene are MNHEY and SVGAGI. V shed 6 bases and J 4 bases; nucleotides not matched to a gene: 6. This CDR3 is built from 13 residues. For the CDR3, the DNA is TGTGCCAGCAGGACGGGGGAGGGTTACGAGCAGTACTTC. Amino acid sequence: CASRTGEGYEQYF.

V usage is TRBV11-2 and J usage is TRBJ2-7; 12 bases are a match to TRBD2. With V trimmed by 4 bases and J by 5 bases, 6 bases remained unmatched. Germline assignment: CDR1 SGHAT and CDR2 FQNNGV. This CDR3 comprises 15 residues. DNA of the CDR3: TGTGCCAGCAGCTCAAGGGGACTAGCGGGTAACGAGCAGTACTTC. It yields the protein CASSSRGLAGNEQYF.

This clone has more than one count but fewer than ten. This chain links TRBV6-2 or TRBV6-3 with TRBJ1-1, with 7 positions matching TRBD1. CDR1 MNHEY and CDR2 SVGEGT come from the germline V gene. This CDR3 region has 14 residues. V gave up 5 bases and J gave up 8 bases; unmatched junction bases: 11. The CDR3 nucleotides are TGTGCCAGCAGTAACAACAGGGGCTGGGGGGAAGCTTTCTTT. Its protein is CASSNNRGWGEAFF.

The chain links TRBV29-1 to TRBJ1-4, with a weak D call TRBD1 (6 bases). V was trimmed by 4 bases and J by 4 bases, leaving 22 bases between them. Germline assignment: CDR1 SQVTM and CDR2 ANQGSEA. The CDR3 consists of 17 residues. The DNA of the CDR3 is TGCAGCGTTGGTTTTCAGGGACAAGGACGACTTAATGAAAAACTGTTTTTT. Amino acid sequence: CSVGFQGQGRLNEKLFF.

The chain has TRBV20-1 and TRBJ1-1; unclear D gene. V lost 3 bases to trimming and J lost 1 base, with 24 bases between them. Germline CDR1 and CDR2: DFQATT and SNEGSKA (reference sequence). This CDR3 has 18 residues. CDR3: CSASPYGFLNGKNTEAFF. CDR3 DNA: TGCAGTGCTAGTCCATACGGGTTTTTAAACGGGAAGAACACTGAAGCTTTCTTT.

CDR3 DNA: TGTGCCAGCACGCGTATCAAGAACACTGAAGCTTTCTTT. Protein sequence: CASTRIKNTEAFF. This chain links TRBV28 with TRBJ1-1; D is ambiguous. The CDR3 covers 13 residues. The ends were cut back, 7 bases at V and 1 base at J, with 10 bases in the middle. CDR1 is MDHEN, CDR2 SYDVKM, per germline.

The gene calls are TRBV6-2 or TRBV6-3 and TRBJ1-5; TRBD1 agrees at 7 bases. Germline-derived CDR1 and CDR2 are MNHEY and SVGEGT. With 2 bases clipped from V and 6 bases from J, the junction kept 4 bases outside the gene matches. The CDR3 sequence is 14 residues long. This chain's CDR3 is CASSYPAGGQPQHF. Written as DNA, the CDR3 is TGTGCCAGCAGTTACCCGGCAGGGGGTCAGCCCCAGCATTTT.